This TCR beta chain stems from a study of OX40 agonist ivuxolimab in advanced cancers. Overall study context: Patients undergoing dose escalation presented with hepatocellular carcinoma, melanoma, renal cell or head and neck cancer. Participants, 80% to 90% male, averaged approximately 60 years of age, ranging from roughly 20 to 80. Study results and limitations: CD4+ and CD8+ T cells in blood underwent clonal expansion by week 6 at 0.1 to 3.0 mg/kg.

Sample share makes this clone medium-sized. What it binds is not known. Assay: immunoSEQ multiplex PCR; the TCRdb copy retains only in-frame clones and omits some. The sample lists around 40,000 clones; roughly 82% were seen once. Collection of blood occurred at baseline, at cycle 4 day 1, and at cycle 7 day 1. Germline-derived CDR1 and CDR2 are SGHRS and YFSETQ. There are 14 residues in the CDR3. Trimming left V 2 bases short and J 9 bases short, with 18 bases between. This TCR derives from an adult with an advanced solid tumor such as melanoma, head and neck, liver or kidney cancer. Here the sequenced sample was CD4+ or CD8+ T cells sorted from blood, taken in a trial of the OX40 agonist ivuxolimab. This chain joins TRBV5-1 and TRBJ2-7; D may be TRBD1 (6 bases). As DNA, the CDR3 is TGCGCCAGCAGCTTTGGGCAGGGACAAGGGGGGCAGTACTTC. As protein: CASSFGQGQGGQYF.